This note documents a single T cell receptor (beta chain) sequence. Its specificity is not known. The source of the sample is a study of CXCR3-negative and CXCR3-positive naive CD8 T cells. General study points: In naive cells, CXCR3-negative and CXCR3-positive subsets had similar TRBV-TRBJ usage; memory cells differed. TCR interaction strength was inferred from TRB CDR3 physicochemistry, as CD5 matched across naive subsets. Compared with CXCR3-negative naive cells, CXCR3-positive naive cells showed more hydrophobic TRB CDR3s. Diversity proved comparably high across both naive subsets and much lower in memory CD8+ cells.

The TRB libraries of cDNA were built by UMI-labeled 5' RACE. One entry per CDR3 protein, without DNA, is what TCRdb gives after re-calling the 5' RACE reads. In total, the table holds approximately 90,000 distinct CDR3 sequences. Naivety in CD8+ T cells corresponded to a CD45RO-CCR7+CD27+CD95- phenotype. Germline V CDR1 and CDR2: MDHEN, SYDVKM. The CDR3 runs 13 residues. This TCR derives from a human donor in good health. Some clones in this sample may be carry-over from other donors' samples. Input material: naive CXCR3+ CD8+ T cells from blood. Sample subset: CD45RO-CCR7+CD27+CD95- naive CD8+ T cells expressing CXCR3 (TNR3+). This rearrangement joins TRBV28 to TRBJ2-7. This CDR3 reads CASISPSSYEQYF.